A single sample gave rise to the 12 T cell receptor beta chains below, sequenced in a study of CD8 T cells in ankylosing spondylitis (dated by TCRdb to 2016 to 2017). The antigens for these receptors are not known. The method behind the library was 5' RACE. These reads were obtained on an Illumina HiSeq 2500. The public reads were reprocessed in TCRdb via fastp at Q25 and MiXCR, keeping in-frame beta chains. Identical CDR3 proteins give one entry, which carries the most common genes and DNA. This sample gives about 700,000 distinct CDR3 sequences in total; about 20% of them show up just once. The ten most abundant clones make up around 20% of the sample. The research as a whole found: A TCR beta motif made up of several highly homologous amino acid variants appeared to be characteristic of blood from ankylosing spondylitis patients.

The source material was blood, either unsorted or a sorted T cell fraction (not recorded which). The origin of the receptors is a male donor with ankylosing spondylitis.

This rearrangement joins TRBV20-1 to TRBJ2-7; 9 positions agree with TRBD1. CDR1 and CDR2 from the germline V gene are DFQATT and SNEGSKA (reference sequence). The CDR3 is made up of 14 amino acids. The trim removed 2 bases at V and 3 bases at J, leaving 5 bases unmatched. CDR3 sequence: CSARSGTGLYEQYF. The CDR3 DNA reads TGCAGTGCTAGATCCGGGACAGGGCTCTACGAGCAGTACTTC.

The CDR3 spells CASSLGFGHLPNEKLFF. In DNA form, the CDR3 reads TGTGCCAGCAGCTTAGGCTTCGGACACTTACCAAATGAAAAACTGTTTTTT. The chain has TRBV9 and TRBJ1-4; possibly TRBD1 for D (5 bases). V was shortened by 4 bases and J by 5 bases, with 21 bases between the two germline ends. Germline CDR1 reads SGDLS; CDR2 reads YYNGEE. CDR3 length: 17 amino acids.

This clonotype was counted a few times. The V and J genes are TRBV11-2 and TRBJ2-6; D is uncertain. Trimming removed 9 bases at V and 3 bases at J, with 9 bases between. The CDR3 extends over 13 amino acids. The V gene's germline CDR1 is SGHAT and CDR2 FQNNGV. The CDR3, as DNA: TGTGCCAGTGGCTTATTTGGGGCCAACGTCCTGACTTTC. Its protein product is CASGLFGANVLTF.

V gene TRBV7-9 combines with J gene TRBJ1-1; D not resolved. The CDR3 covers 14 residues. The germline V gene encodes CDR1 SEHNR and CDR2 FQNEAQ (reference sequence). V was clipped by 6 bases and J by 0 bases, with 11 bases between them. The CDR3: CASSSGEMNTEAFF. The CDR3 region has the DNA TGTGCCAGCAGTTCAGGAGAAATGAACACTGAAGCTTTCTTT. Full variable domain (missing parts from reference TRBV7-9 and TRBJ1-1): DTGVSQNPRHKITKRGQNVTFRCDPISEHNRLYWYRQTLGQGPEFLTYFQNEAQLEKSRLLSDRFSAERPKGSFSTLEIQRTEQGDSAMYLCASSSGEMNTEAFFGQGTRLTVV.

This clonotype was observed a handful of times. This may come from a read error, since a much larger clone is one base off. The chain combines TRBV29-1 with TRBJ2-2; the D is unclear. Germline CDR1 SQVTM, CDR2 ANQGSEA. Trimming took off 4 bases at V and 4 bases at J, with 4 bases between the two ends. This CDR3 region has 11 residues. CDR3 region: CSVGATGELFF. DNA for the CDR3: TGCAGCGTTGGGGCCACCGGGGAGCTGTTTTTT.

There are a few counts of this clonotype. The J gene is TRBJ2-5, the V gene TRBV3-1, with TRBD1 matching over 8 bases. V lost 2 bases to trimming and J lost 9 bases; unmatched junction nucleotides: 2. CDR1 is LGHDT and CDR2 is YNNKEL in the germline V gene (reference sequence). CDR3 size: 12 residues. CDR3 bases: TGTGCCAGCAGCCAACGGACAGGGCCCCAGTACTTC. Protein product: CASSQRTGPQYF.

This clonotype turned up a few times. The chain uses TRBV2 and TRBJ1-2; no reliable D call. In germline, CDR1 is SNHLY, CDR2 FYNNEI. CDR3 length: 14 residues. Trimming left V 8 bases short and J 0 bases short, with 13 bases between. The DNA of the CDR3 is TGTGCCAGCGCGTCAGCTTTCACTAACTATGGCTACACCTTC. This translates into CASASAFTNYGYTF.

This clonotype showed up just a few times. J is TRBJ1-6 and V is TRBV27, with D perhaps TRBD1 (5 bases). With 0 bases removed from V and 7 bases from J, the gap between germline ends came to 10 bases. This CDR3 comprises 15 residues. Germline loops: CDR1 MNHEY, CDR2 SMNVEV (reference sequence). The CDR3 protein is CASSLSSGGNSPLHF. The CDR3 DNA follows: TGTGCCAGCAGTTTATCGTCCGGGGGAAATTCACCCCTCCACTTT.

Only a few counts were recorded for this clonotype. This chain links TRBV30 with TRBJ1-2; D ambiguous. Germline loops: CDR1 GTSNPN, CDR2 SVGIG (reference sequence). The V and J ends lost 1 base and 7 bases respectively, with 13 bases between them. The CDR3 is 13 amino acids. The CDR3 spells CAWSDGRVGGYTF. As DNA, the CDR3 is TGTGCCTGGAGTGATGGACGAGTCGGTGGCTACACCTTC.

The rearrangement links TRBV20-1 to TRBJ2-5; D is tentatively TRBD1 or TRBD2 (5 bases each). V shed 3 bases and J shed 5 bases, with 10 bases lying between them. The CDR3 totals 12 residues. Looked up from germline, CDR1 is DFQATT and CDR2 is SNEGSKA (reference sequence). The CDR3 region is CSASFRDETQYF. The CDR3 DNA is TGCAGTGCTAGTTTTAGGGACGAGACCCAGTACTTC.

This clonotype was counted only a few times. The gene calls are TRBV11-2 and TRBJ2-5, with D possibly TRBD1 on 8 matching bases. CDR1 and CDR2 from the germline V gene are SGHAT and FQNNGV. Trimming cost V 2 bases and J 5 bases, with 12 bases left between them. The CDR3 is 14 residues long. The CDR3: CASSLKQGGETQYF. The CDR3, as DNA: TGTGCCAGCAGCTTAAAACAGGGGGGGGAGACCCAGTACTTC.

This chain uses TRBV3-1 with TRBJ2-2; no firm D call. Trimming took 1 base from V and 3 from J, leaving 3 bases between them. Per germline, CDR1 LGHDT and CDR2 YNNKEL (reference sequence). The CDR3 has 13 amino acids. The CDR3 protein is CASSQVDTGELFF. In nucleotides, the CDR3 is TGTGCCAGCAGCCAAGTCGACACCGGGGAGCTGTTTTTT.